The TCR beta chain described here comes from a study of Ad26.COV2.S vaccination and SARS-CoV-2 variants. A note on this clone: Its antigen is undetermined.

Study results and limitations: Relative to placebo recipients, vaccine recipients exhibited elevated spike-specific TCR breadth. Analyses that measured TCR breadth and depth may have underestimated total T cell responses. Substantial post-vaccination breadth of spike-specific CD8+ and CD4+ T cell responses was reported.

Repertoires were generated with immunoSEQ multiplex PCR, while TCRdb's copy carries only in-frame clones and drops some. The sample includes approximately 97,000 clones, around 81% of them seen just once. The sample here was peripheral blood, taken after recovery from COVID-19. The receptor was isolated from a human donor who had recovered from COVID-19.

The CDR3 DNA reads as TGTGCCAGCAGTCCCCAGGGACAAGTAGGGAATGGCTACACCTTC. It codes for CASSPQGQVGNGYTF. The genes are TRBV6-5 and TRBJ1-2; perhaps TRBD1 as D (6 bases). The germline V and J ends were trimmed by 5 bases and 6 bases, with 19 bases remaining between them. Germline values: CDR1 MNHEY, CDR2 SVGAGI. The CDR3 length is 15 residues.